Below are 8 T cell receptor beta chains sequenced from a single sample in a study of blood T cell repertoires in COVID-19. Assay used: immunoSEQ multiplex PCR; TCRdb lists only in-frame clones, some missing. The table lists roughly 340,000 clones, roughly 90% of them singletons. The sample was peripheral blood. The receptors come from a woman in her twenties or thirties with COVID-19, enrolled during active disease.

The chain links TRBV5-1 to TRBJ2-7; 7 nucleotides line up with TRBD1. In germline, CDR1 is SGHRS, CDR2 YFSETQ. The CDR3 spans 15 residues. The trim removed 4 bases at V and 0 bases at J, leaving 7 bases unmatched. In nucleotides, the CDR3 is TGCGCCAGCAGCCCGGGACAGCCCCTCTCCTACGAGCAGTACGTC. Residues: CASSPGQPLSYEQYV.

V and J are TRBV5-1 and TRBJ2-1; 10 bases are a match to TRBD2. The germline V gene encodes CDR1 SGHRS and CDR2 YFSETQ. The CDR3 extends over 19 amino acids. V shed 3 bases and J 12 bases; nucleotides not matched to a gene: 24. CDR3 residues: CASSSYLAGDWASASGQFF. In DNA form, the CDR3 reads TGCGCCAGCAGCTCCTATCTAGCGGGAGATTGGGCAAGCGCGTCGGGGCAGTTCTTC.

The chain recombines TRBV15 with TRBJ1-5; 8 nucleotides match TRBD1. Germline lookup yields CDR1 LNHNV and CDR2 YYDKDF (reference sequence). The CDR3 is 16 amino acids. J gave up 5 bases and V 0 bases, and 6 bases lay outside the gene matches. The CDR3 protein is CATSRDRAGGHQPQHF. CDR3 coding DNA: TGTGCCACCAGCAGAGATCGAGCAGGGGGCCATCAGCCCCAGCATTTT.

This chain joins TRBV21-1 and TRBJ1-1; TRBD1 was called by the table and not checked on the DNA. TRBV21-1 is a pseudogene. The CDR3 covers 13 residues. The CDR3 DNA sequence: TGTGCCAGCAGGGACAGGATGAACACTGAAGCTTTCTTT. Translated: CASRDRMNTEAFF.

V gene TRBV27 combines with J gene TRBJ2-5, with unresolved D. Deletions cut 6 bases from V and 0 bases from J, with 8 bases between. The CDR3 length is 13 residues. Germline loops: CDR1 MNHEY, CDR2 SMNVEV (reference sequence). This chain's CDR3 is CASRANDQETQYF. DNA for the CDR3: TGTGCCAGCAGAGCTAACGACCAAGAGACCCAGTACTTC.

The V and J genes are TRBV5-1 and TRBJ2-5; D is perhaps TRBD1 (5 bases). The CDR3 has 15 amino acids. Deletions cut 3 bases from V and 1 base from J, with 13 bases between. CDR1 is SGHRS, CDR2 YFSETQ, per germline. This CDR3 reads CASSSTTDPQETQYF. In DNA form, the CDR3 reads TGCGCCAGCAGCTCGACGACAGATCCCCAAGAGACCCAGTACTTC.

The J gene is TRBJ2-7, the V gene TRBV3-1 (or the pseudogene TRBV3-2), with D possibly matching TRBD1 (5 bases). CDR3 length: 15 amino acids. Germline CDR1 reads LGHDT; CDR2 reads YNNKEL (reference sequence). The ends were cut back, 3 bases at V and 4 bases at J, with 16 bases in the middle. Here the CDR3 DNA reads TGTGCCAGCAGCCAGACTCCAGGGCCTCAATACGAGCAGTACGTC. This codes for CASSQTPGPQYEQYV.

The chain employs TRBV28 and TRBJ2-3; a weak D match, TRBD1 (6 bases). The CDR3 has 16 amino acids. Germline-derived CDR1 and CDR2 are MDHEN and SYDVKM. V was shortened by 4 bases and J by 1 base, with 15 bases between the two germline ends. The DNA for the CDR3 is TGTGCCAGCAGTTCCCTGGACAGCCTCGGCACAGATACGCAGTATTTT. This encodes CASSSLDSLGTDTQYF. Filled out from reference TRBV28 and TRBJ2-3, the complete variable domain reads DVKVTQSSRYLVKRTGEKVFLECVQDMDHENMFWYRQDPGLGLRLIYFSYDVKMKEKGDIPEGYSVSREKKERFSLILESASTNQTSMYLCASSSLDSLGTDTQYFGPGTRLTVL.